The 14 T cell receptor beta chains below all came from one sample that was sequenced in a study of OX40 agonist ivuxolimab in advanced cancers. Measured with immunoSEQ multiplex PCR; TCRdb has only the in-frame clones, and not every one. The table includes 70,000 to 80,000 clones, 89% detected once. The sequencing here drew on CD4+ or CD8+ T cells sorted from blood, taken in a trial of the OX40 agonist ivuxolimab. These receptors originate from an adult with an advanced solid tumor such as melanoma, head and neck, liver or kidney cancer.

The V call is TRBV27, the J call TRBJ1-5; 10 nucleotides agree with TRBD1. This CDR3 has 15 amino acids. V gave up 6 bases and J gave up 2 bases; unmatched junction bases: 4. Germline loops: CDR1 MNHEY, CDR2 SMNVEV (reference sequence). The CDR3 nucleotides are TGTGCCAGCAGACCCGGGACAGGGGGCAATCAGCCCCAGCATTTT. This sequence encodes CASRPGTGGNQPQHF.

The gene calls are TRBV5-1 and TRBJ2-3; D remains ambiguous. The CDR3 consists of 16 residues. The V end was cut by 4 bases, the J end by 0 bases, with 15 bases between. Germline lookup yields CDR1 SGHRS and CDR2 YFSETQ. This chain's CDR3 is CASSPLSAFSTDTQYF. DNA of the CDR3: TGCGCCAGCAGCCCTCTCTCTGCATTTAGCACAGATACGCAGTATTTT.

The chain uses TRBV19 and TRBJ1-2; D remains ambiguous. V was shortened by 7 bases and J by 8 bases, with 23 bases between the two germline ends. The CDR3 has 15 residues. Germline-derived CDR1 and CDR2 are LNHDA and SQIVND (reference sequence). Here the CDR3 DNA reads TGTGCCAGTACCGCCACTGGAAATCGGGCTAGAGGCTACACCTTC. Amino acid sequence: CASTATGNRARGYTF.

Here the CDR3 DNA reads TGCGCCAGCAGCGCTCTGACAGGGGGCGATGAAAAACTGTTTTTT. It is translated as CASSALTGGDEKLFF. The chain recombines TRBV5-1 with TRBJ1-4; 10 bases agree with TRBD1. Germline CDR1 is SGHRS and CDR2 is YFSETQ. This CDR3 is built from 15 residues. Trimming removed 4 bases from V and 6 bases from J; junction bases left unmatched: 6.

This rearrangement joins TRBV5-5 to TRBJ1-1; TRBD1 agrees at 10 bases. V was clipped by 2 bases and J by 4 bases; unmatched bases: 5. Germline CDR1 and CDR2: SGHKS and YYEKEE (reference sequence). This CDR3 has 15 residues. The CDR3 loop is CASSFETGGVTEAFF. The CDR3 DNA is TGTGCCAGCAGCTTCGAGACAGGGGGCGTCACTGAAGCTTTCTTT.

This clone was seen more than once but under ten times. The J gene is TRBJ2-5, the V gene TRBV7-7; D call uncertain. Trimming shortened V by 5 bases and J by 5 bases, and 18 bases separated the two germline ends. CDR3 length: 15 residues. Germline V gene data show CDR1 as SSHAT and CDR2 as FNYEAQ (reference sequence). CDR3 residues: CASSKERDGWETQYF. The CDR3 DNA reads TGTGCCAGCAGCAAGGAGAGAGACGGGTGGGAGACCCAGTACTTC.

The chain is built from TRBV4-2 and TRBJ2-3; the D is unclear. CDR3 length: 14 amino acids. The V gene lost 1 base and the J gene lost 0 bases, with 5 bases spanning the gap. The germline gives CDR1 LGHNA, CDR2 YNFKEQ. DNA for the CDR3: TGTGCCAGCAGCCAAGGCCAGAGCACAGATACGCAGTATTTT. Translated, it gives CASSQGQSTDTQYF.

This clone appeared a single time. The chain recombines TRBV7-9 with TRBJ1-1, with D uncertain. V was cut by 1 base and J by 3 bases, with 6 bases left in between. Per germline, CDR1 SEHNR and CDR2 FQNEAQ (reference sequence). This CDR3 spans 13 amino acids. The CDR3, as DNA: TGTGCCAGCAGCTTAGGGCCAGACACTGAAGCTTTCTTT. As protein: CASSLGPDTEAFF.

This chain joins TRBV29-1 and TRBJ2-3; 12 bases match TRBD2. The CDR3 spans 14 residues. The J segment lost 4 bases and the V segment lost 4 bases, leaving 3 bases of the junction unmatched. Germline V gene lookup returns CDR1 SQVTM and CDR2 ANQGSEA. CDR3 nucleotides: TGCAGCGTTGGAAGGACTAGCGGGGCAGATACGCAGTATTTT. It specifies CSVGRTSGADTQYF.

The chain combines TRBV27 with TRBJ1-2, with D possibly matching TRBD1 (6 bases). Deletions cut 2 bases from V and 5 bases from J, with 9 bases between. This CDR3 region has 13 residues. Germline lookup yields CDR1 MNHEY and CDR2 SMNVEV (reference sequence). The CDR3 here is CASSLRGAYGYTF. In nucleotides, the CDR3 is TGTGCCAGCAGTTTACGGGGGGCTTATGGCTACACCTTC.

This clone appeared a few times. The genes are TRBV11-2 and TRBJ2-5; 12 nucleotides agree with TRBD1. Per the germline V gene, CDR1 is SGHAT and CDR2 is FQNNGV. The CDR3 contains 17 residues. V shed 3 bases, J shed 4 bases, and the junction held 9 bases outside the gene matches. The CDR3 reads CASSLEPGQGARETQYF. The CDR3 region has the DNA TGTGCCAGCAGCTTGGAGCCGGGACAGGGGGCACGAGAGACCCAGTACTTC.

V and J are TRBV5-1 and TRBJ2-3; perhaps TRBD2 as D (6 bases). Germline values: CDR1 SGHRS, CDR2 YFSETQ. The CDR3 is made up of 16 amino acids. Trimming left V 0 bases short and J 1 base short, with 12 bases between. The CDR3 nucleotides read TGCGCCAGCAGCTTGGCCGCGGGCGGGGGCACAGATACGCAGTATTTT. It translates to CASSLAAGGGTDTQYF. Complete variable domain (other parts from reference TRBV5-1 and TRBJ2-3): KAGVTQTPRYLIKTRGQQVTLSCSPISGHRSVSWYQQTPGQGLQFLFEYFSETQRNKGNFPGRFSGRQFSNSRSEMNVSTLELGDSALYLCASSLAAGGGTDTQYFGPGTRLTVL.

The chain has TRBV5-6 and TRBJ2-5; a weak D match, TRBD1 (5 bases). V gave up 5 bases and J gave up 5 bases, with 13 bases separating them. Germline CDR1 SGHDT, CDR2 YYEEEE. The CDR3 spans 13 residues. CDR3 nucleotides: TGTGCCAGCAGGTCTCAGGGTCAGGAGACCCAGTACTTC. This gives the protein CASRSQGQETQYF.

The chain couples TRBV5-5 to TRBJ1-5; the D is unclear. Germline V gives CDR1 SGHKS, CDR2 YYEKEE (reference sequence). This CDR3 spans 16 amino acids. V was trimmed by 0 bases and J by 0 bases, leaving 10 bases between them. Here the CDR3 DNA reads TGTGCCAGCAGCTTGGCCGGAGGGAGTAGCAATCAGCCCCAGCATTTT. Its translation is CASSLAGGSSNQPQHF. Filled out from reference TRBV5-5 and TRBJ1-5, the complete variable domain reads DAGVTQSPTHLIKTRGQQVTLRCSPISGHKSVSWYQQVLGQGPQFIFQYYEKEERGRGNFPDRFSARQFPNYSSELNVNALLLGDSALYLCASSLAGGSSNQPQHFGDGTRLSIL.